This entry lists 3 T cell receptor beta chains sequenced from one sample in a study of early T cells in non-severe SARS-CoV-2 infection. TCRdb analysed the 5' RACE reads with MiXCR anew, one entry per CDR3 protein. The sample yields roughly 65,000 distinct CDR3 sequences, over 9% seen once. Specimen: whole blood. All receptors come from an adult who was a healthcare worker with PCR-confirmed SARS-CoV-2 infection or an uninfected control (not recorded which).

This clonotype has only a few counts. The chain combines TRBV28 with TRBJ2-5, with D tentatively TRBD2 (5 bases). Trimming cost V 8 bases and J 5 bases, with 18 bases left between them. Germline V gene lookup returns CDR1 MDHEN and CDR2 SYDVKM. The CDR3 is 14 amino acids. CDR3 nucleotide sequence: TGTGCCAGCTCGGAGGCTACTATTATCGAGACCCAGTACTTC. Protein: CASSEATIIETQYF.

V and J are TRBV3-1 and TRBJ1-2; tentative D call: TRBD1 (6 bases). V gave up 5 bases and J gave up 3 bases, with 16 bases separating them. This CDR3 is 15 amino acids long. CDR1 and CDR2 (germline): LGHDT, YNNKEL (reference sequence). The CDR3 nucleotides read TGTGCCAGCAGCAGTGGACAGCCCAGACACTATGGCTACACCTTC. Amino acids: CASSSGQPRHYGYTF.

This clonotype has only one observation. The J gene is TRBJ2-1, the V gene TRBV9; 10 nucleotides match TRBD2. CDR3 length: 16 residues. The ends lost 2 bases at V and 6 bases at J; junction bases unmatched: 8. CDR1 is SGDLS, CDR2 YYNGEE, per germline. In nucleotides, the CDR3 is TGTGCCAGCAGCGTTGGCCTAGCGGGGGCGAGCAATGAGCAGTTCTTC. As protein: CASSVGLAGASNEQFF. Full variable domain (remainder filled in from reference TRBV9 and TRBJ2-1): DSGVTQTPKHLITATGQRVTLRCSPRSGDLSVYWYQQSLDQGLQFLIQYYNGEERAKGNILERFSAQQFPDLHSELNLSSLELGDSALYFCASSVGLAGASNEQFFGPGTRLTVL.